A single sample is the source of the 11 T cell receptor beta chains below, sequenced in a study of T cell responses to AZD1222 COVID-19 vaccine. Assay used: immunoSEQ multiplex PCR; TCRdb lists only in-frame clones, some missing. The table records about 24,000 clones, around 87% of them present only once. The sample in question was peripheral blood, obtained 28 days after the second AZD1222 dose. These receptors were taken from an adult who received the AZD1222 COVID-19 vaccine.

V gene TRBV28 combines with J gene TRBJ2-5, with D perhaps TRBD1 or TRBD2 (6 bases each). Trimming cost V 7 bases and J 5 bases, with 14 bases left between them. From germline, CDR1 is MDHEN and CDR2 SYDVKM. CDR3 length equals 13 residues. CDR3 in DNA: TGTGCCAGCAAACAGGGCGGGACGGAGACCCAGTACTTC. Translating it yields CASKQGGTETQYF.

The chain joins TRBV7-3 to TRBJ1-1; no reliable D call. Trimming removed 1 base from V and 5 bases from J, with 8 bases in between. CDR3 size: 13 residues. CDR1 is SGHTA and CDR2 is FQGTGA in the germline V gene. The CDR3 reads CASSLKSGTEAFF. In DNA form, the CDR3 reads TGTGCCAGCAGCTTAAAGTCCGGGACTGAAGCTTTCTTT.

The rearrangement joins TRBV5-1 to TRBJ2-7; 7 bases map to TRBD1. Per the germline V gene, CDR1 is SGHRS and CDR2 is YFSETQ. The CDR3 has 15 amino acids. Trimming at V came to 0 bases and at J to 1 base, leaving 4 bases not matched to a gene. In nucleotides, the CDR3 is TGCGCCAGCAGCTTGGTGACAGGGAATTCCTACGAGCAGTACTTC. Translation gives CASSLVTGNSYEQYF.

This clone showed up just a few times. The V gene is TRBV7-8, the J gene TRBJ1-3; 8 bases match TRBD1. This CDR3 contains 16 residues. Germline assignment: CDR1 SGHVS and CDR2 FQNEAQ. With 5 bases clipped from V and 2 bases from J, the junction kept 8 bases outside the gene matches. CDR3 sequence reads: CASSRQGADTGNTIYF. CDR3 coding DNA: TGTGCCAGCAGCCGCCAGGGGGCGGACACTGGAAACACCATATATTTT.

V usage is TRBV28 and J usage is TRBJ1-2; 10 bases align to TRBD1. V was clipped by 2 bases and J by 3 bases; unmatched bases: 6. CDR3 length: 16 residues. The V gene's germline CDR1 is MDHEN and CDR2 SYDVKM. In nucleotides, the CDR3 is TGTGCCAGCAGTTTAGCCGGGACAGGGGCCCACTATGGCTACACCTTC. Residues: CASSLAGTGAHYGYTF.

V and J are TRBV7-2 and TRBJ2-7; 11 bases map to TRBD2. V was clipped by 5 bases and J by 7 bases; unmatched bases: 4. The CDR3 has 13 amino acids. From germline, CDR1 is SGHTA and CDR2 FQGNSA. CDR3 DNA: TGTGCCAGCAGCCTGACTAGCGGGATGGAGCAGTACTTC. Protein product: CASSLTSGMEQYF.

This chain connects TRBV15 to TRBJ1-2; 7 bases are shared with TRBD1. CDR3 length equals 16 residues. Per germline, CDR1 LNHNV and CDR2 YYDKDF (reference sequence). V gave up 1 base and J gave up 6 bases; unmatched junction bases: 11. The CDR3 region has the DNA TGTGCCACCAGCAGAGCCGGGAACAGGGGAAGGAATGGCTACACCTTC. This gives the protein CATSRAGNRGRNGYTF.

The chain is built from TRBV18 and TRBJ2-3; D is possibly TRBD2 (7 bases). The CDR3 is made up of 19 amino acids. Trimming shortened V by 6 bases and J by 7 bases, and 32 bases separated the two germline ends. Per germline, CDR1 KGHSH and CDR2 LQKENI. The CDR3 DNA reads TGTGCCAGCTCGCAACTTGCGGGAGAGGGTCTTGTTGGGACAAATACGCAGTATTTT. Its translation: CASSQLAGEGLVGTNTQYF.

The chain has TRBV12-3 or TRBV12-4 and TRBJ1-1, with D hard to call. The V end was cut by 7 bases, the J end by 4 bases, with 13 bases between. The CDR3 consists of 13 residues. The CDR3 loop reads CASNNIMGTEAFF. For the CDR3, the DNA is TGTGCCAGCAATAATATAATGGGCACTGAAGCTTTCTTT.

This clone was counted a single time. V usage is TRBV29-1 and J usage is TRBJ2-7; 10 nucleotides agree with TRBD1. The trim removed 3 bases at V and 1 base at J, leaving 6 bases unmatched. The CDR3 has 15 residues. Germline CDR1 reads SQVTM; CDR2 reads ANQGSEA. The CDR3 is CSVERGQGTSYEQYF. CDR3 DNA: TGCAGCGTTGAGCGGGGACAGGGGACTTCCTACGAGCAGTACTTC.

The chain couples TRBV19 to TRBJ1-2; weak D call: TRBD1 (5 bases). The CDR3 contains 12 residues. Per the germline V gene, CDR1 is LNHDA and CDR2 is SQIVND (reference sequence). V lost 6 bases, J lost 7 bases, and 12 bases lay in between. The CDR3 DNA is TGTGCCAGTAGCGGTCAGGGAGGTGGCTACACCTTC. Its translation is CASSGQGGGYTF.